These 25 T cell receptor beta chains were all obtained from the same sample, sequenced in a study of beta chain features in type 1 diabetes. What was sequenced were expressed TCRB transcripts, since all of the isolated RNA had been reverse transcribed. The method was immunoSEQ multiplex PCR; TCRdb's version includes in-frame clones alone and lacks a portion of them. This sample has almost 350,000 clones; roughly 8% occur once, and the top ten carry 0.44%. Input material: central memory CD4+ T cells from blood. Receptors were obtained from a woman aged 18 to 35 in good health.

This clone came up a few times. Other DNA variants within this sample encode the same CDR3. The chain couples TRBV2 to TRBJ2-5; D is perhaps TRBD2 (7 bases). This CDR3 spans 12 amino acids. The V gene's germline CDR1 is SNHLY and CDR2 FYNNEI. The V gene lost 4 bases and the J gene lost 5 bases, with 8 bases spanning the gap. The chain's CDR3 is CASSGGGETQYF. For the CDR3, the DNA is TGTGCCAGCAGTGGCGGGGGCGAGACCCAGTACTTC.

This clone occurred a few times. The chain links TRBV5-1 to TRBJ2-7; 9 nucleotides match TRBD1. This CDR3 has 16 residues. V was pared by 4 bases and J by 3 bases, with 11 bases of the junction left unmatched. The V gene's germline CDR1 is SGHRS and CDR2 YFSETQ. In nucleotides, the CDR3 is TGCGCCAGCAGCCCTCCATCCGGGACAGGGATCTACGAGCAGTACTTC. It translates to CASSPPSGTGIYEQYF.

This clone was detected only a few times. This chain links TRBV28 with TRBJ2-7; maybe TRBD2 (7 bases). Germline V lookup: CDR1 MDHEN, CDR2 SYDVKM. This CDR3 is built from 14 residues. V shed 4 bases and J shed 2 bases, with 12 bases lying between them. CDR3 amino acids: CASSSPGGPYEQYF. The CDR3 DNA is TGTGCCAGCAGTTCCCCCGGGGGGCCCTACGAGCAGTACTTC. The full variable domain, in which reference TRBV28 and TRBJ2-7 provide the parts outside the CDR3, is DVKVTQSSRYLVKRTGEKVFLECVQDMDHENMFWYRQDPGLGLRLIYFSYDVKMKEKGDIPEGYSVSREKKERFSLILESASTNQTSMYLCASSSPGGPYEQYFGPGTRLTVT.

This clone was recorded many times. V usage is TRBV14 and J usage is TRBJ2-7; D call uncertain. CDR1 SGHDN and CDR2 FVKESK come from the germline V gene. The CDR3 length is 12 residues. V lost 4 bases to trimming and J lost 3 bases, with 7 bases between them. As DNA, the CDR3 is TGTGCCAGCAGCCCGGGTCGCTACGAGCAGTACTTC. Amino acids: CASSPGRYEQYF.

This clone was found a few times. For the CDR3, the DNA is TGTGCCAGCAGTTACTCCCTCGCGGGGAACACTGAAGCTTTCTTT. Translation: CASSYSLAGNTEAFF. The V and J genes are TRBV6-6 and TRBJ1-1; D is unclear. CDR1 and CDR2 (germline): MNHNY, SVGAGI (reference sequence). CDR3 length: 15 residues. Trimming cost V 0 bases and J 1 base, with 9 bases left between them.

CDR3 protein: CASSLSQREQFF. The CDR3 bases are TGTGCCAGCAGCTTGAGTCAGCGCGAGCAGTTCTTC. V gene TRBV5-4 combines with J gene TRBJ2-1; no clear D. Germline CDR1 is SGHNT and CDR2 is YYREEE (reference sequence). V lost 1 base to trimming and J lost 10 bases, with 9 bases between them. This CDR3 is 12 amino acids long.

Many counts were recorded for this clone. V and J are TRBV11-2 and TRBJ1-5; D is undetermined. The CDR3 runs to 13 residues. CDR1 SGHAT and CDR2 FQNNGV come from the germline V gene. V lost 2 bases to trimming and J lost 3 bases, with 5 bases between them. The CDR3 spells CASSLNYNQPQHF. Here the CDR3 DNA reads TGTGCCAGCAGCTTAAACTACAATCAGCCCCAGCATTTT.

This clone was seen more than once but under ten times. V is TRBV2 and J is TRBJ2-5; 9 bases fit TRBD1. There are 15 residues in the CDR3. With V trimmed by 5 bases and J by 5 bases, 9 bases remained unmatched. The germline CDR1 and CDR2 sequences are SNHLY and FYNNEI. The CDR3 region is CASSPPGTGTETQYF. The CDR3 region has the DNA TGTGCCAGCAGTCCTCCCGGGACAGGGACCGAGACCCAGTACTTC.

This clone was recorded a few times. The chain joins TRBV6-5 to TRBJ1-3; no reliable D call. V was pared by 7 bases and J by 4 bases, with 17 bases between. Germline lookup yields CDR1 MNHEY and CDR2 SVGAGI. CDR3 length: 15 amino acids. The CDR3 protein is CASTQRGARGNTIYF. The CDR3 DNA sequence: TGTGCCAGCACCCAAAGAGGAGCCCGCGGAAACACCATATATTTT.

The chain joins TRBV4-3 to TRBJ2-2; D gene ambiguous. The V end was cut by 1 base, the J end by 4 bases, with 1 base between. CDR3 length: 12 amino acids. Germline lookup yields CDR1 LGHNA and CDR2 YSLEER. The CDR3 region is CASSQGTGELFF. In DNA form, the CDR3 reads TGCGCCAGCAGCCAAGGCACCGGGGAGCTGTTTTTT.

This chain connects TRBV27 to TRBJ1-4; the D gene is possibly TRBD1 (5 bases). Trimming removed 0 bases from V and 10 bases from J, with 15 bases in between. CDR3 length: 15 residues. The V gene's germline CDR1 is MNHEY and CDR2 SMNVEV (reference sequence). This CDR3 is CASSLSGQGRGKLFF. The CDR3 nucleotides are TGTGCCAGCAGTTTATCGGGTCAGGGAAGGGGAAAACTGTTTTTT.

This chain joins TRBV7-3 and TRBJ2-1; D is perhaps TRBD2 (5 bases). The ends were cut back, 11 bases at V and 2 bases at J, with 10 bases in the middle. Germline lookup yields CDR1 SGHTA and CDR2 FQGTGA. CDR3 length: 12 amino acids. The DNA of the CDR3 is TGTGCCTCGGGGTATACCTACAATGAGCAGTTCTTC. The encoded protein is CASGYTYNEQFF.

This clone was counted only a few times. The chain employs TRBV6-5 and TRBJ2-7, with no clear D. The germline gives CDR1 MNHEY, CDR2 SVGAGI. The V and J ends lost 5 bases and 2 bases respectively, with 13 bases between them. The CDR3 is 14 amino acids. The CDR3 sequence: CASSLKVLTYEQYF. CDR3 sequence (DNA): TGTGCCAGCAGTCTCAAGGTTCTAACCTACGAGCAGTACTTC.

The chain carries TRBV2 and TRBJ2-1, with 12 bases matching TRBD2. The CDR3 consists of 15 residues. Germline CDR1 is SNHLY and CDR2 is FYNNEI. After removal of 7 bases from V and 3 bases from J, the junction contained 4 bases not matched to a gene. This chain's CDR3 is CASMLGLAGYNEQFF. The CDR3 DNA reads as TGTGCCAGCATGTTGGGACTAGCGGGCTACAATGAGCAGTTCTTC.

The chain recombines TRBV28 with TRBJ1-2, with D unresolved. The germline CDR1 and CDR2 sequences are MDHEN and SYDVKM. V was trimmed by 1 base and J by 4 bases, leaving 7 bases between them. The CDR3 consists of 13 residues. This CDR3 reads CASSLSGFYGYTF. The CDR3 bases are TGTGCCAGCAGTTTATCTGGGTTCTATGGCTACACCTTC.

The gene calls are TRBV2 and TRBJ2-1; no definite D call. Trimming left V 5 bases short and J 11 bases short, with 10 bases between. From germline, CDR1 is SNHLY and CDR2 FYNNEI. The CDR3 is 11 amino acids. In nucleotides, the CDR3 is TGTGCCAGCAGTTACGGGCCTAAGCAGTTCTTC. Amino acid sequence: CASSYGPKQFF. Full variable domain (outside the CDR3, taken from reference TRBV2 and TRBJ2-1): EPEVTQTPSHQVTQMGQEVILRCVPISNHLYFYWYRQILGQKVEFLVSFYNNEISEKSEIFDDQFSVERPDGSNFTLKIRSTKLEDSAMYFCASSYGPKQFFGPGTRLTVL.

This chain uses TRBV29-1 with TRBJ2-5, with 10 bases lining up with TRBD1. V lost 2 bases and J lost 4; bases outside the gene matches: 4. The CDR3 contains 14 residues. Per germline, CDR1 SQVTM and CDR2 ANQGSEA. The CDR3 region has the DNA TGCAGCGTTGAAAGGGACAGGGGAATAGAGACCCAGTACTTC. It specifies CSVERDRGIETQYF.

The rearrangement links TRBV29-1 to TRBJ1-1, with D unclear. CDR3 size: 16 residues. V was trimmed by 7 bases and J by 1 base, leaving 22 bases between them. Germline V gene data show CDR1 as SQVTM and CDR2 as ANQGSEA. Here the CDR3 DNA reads TGCAGCGCTACCCCTTTTTTCGGGCAGACGAACACTGAAGCTTTCTTT. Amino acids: CSATPFFGQTNTEAFF.

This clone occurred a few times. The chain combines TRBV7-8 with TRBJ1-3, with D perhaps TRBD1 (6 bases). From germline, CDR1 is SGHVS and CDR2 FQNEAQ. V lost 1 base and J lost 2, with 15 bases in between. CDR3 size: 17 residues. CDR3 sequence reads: CASSLGPLQGAGNTIYF. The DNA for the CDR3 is TGTGCCAGCAGCTTAGGCCCCCTACAGGGTGCTGGAAACACCATATATTTT.

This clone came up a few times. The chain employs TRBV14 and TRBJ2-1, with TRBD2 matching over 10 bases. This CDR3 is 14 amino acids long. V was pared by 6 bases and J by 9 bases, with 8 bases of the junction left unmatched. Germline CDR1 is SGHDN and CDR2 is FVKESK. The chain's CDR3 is CASSHGTSVGEQFF. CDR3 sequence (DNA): TGTGCCAGCAGTCACGGGACTAGCGTGGGTGAGCAGTTCTTC.

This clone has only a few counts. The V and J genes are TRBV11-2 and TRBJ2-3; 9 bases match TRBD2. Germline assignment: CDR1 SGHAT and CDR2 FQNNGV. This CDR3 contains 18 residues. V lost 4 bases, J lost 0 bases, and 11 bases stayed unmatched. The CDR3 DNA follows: TGTGCCAGCAGCTCCTTAGCGGGAGTCGGACCCAGCACAGATACGCAGTATTTT. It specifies CASSSLAGVGPSTDTQYF.

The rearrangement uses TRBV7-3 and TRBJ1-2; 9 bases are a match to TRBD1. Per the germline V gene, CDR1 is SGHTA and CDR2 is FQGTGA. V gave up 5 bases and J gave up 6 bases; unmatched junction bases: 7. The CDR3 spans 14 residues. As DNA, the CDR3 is TGTGCCAGCAGCCCCGCCGGGACAGGGAATGGCTACACCTTC. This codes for CASSPAGTGNGYTF.

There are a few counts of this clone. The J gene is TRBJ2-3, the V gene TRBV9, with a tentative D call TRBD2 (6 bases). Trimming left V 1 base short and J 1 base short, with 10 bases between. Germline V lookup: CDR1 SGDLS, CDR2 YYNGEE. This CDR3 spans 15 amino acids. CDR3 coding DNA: TGTGCCAGCAGCGTAAAGGCTAGCGGCACAGATACGCAGTATTTT. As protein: CASSVKASGTDTQYF.

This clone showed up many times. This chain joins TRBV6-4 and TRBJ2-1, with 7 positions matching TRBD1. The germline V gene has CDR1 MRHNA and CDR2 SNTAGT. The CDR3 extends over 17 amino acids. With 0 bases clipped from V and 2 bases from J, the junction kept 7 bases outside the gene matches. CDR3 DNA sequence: TGTGCCAGCAGTGACTCGTCCAATGGGACAGCCTACAATGAGCAGTTCTTC. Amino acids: CASSDSSNGTAYNEQFF.

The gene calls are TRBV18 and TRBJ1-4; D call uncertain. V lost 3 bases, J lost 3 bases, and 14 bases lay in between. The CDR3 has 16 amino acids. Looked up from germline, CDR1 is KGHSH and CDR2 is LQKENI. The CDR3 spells CASSPGGSGANEKLFF. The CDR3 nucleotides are TGTGCCAGCTCACCTGGAGGGTCCGGAGCTAATGAAAAACTGTTTTTT.